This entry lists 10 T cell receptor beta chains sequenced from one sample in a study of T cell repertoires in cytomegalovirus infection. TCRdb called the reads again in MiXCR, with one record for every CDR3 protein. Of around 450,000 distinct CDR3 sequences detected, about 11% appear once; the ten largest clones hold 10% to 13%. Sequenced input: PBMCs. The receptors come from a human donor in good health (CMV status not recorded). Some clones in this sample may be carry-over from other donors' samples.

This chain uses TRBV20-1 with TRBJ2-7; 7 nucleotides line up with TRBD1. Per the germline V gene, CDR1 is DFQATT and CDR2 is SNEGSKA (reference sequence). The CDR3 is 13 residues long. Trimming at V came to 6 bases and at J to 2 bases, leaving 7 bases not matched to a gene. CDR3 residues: CSAYRGQTYEQYF. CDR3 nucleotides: TGCAGTGCCTACAGGGGCCAAACCTACGAGCAGTACTTC.

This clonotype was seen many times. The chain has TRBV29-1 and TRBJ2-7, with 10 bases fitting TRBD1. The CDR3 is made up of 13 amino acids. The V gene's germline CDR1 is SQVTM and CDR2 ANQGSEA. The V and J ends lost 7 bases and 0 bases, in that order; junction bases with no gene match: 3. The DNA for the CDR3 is TGCAGCGCTGGACAGGGGGACTCCTACGAGCAGTACTTC. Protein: CSAGQGDSYEQYF.

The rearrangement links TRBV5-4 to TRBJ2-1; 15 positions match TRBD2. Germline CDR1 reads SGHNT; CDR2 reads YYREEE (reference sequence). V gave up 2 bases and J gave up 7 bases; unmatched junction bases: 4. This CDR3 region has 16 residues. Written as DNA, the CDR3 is TGTGCCAGCAGCTTTGGGACTAGCGGGGGGTGGAATGAGCAGTTCTTC. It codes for CASSFGTSGGWNEQFF.

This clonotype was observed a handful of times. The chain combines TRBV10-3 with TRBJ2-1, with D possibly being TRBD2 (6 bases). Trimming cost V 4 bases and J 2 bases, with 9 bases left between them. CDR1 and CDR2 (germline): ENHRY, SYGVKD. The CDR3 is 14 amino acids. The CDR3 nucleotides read TGTGCCATCAGTGGACTAGGGGCCTACAATGAGCAGTTCTTC. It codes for CAISGLGAYNEQFF.

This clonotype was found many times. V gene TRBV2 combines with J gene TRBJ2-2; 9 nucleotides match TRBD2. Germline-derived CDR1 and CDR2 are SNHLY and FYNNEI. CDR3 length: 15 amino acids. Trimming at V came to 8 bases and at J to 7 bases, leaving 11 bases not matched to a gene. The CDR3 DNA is TGTGCCAGCGGTTGGCGGGAGGGCCAGGTCGGGGAGCTGTTTTTT. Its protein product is CASGWREGQVGELFF.

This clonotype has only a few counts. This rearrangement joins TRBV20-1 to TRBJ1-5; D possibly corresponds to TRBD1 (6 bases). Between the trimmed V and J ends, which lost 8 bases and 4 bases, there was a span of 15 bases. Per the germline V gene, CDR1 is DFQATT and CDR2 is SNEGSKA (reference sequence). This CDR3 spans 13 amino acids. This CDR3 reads CSWSARGNQPQHF. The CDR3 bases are TGCAGTTGGTCGGCCAGGGGTAATCAGCCCCAGCATTTT.

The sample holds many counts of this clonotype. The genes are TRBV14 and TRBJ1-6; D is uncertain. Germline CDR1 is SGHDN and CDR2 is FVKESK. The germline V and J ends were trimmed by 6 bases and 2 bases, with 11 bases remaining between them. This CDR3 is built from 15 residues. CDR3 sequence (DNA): TGTGCCAGCAGTCTGGGGTCCACCTATAATTCACCCCTCCACTTT. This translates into CASSLGSTYNSPLHF.

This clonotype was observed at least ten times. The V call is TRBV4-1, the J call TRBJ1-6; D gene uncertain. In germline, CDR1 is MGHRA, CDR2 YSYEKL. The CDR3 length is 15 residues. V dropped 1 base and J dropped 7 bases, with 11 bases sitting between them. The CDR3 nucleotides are TGCGCCAGCAGCCAAGTAGGAAGGAGAAATTCACCCCTCCACTTT. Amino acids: CASSQVGRRNSPLHF.

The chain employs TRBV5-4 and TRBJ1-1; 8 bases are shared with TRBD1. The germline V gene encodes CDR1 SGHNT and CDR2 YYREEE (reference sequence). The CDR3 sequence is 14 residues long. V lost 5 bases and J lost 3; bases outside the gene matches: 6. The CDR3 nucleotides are TGTGCCAGCAGACCAGGGGGCGCAGACACTGAAGCTTTCTTT. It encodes CASRPGGADTEAFF. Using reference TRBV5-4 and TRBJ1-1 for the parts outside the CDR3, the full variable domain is ETGVTQSPTHLIKTRGQQVTLRCSSQSGHNTVSWYQQALGQGPQFIFQYYREEENGRGNFPPRFSGLQFPNYSSELNVNALELDDSALYLCASRPGGADTEAFFGQGTRLTVV.

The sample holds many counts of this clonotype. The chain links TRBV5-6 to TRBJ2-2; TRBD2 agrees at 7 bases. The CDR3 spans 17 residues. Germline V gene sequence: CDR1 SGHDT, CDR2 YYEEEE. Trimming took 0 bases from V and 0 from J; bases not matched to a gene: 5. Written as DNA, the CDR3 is TGTGCCAGCAGCTTGGCGTGGGCGGGGGCGAACACCGGGGAGCTGTTTTTT. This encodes CASSLAWAGANTGELFF.